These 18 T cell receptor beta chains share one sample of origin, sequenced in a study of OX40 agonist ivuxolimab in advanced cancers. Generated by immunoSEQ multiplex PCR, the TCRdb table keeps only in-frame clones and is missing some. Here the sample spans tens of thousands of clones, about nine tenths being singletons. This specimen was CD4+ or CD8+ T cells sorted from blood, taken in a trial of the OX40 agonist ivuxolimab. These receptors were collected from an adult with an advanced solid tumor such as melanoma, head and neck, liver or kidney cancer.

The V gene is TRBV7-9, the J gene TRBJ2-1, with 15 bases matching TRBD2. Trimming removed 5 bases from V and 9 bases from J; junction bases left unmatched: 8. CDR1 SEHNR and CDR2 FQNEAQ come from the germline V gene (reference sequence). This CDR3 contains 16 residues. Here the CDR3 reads CASSPYGTSGRIEQFF. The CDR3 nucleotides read TGTGCCAGCAGCCCGTATGGGACTAGCGGGAGGATTGAGCAGTTCTTC.

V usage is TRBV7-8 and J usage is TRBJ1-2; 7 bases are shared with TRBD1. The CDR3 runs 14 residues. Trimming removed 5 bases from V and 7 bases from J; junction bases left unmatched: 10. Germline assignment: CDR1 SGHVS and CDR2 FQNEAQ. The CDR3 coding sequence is TGTGCCAGCAGCGGACAGGACCGACGAGGTGGCTACACCTTC. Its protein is CASSGQDRRGGYTF.

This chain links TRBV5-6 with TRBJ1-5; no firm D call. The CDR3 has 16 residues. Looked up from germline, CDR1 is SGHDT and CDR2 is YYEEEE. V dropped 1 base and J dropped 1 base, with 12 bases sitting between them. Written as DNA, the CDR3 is TGTGCCAGCAGCTTGTACGGGGAGGTGAGCAATCAGCCCCAGCATTTT. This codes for CASSLYGEVSNQPQHF.

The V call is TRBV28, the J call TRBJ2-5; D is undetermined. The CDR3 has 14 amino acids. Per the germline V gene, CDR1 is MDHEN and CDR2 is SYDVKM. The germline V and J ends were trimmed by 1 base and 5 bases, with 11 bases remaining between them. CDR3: CASSLSPAMETQYF. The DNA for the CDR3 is TGTGCCAGCAGTTTATCACCCGCAATGGAGACCCAGTACTTC.

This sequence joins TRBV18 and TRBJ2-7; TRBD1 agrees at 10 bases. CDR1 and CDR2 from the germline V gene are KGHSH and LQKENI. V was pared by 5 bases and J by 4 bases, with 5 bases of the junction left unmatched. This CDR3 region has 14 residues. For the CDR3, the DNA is TGTGCCAGCTCATCCACGGGACAGGGGTACGAGCAGTACGTC. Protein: CASSSTGQGYEQYV.

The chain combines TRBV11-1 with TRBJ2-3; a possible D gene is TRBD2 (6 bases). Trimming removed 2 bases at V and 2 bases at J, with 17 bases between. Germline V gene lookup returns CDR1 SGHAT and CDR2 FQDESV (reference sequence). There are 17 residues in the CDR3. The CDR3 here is CASSLFREPPYTDTQYF. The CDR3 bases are TGTGCCAGCAGCTTATTCCGGGAGCCCCCTTACACAGATACGCAGTATTTT.

The chain's CDR3 is CATSRGGSRSTIYF. The CDR3 DNA sequence: TGTGCCACCAGCAGAGGGGGCAGCCGAAGCACCATATATTTT. The rearrangement links TRBV15 to TRBJ1-3; D might be TRBD1 (5 bases). The length of the CDR3 is 14 residues. Germline V gene sequence: CDR1 LNHNV, CDR2 YYDKDF (reference sequence). The V gene lost 1 base and the J gene lost 9 bases, with 13 bases spanning the gap.

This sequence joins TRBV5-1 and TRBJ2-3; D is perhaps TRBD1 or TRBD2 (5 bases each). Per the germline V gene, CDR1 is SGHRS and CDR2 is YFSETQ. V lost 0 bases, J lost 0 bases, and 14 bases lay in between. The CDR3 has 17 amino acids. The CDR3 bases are TGCGCCAGCAGCTTGGTGGGACCCCCTCTTAGCACAGATACGCAGTATTTT. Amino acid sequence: CASSLVGPPLSTDTQYF. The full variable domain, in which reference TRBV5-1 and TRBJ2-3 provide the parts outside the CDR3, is KAGVTQTPRYLIKTRGQQVTLSCSPISGHRSVSWYQQTPGQGLQFLFEYFSETQRNKGNFPGRFSGRQFSNSRSEMNVSTLELGDSALYLCASSLVGPPLSTDTQYFGPGTRLTVL.

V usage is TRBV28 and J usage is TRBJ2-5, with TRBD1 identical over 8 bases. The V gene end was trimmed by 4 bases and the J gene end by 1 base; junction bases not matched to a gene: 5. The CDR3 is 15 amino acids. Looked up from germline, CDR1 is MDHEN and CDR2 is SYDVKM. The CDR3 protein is CASSSDREVQETQYF. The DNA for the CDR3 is TGTGCCAGCAGTTCGGACAGGGAGGTCCAAGAGACCCAGTACTTC.

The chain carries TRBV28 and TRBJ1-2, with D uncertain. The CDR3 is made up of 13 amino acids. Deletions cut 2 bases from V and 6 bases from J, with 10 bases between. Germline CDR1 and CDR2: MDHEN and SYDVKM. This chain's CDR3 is CASSLAGSDGYTF. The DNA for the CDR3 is TGTGCCAGCAGTTTAGCGGGTTCCGATGGCTACACCTTC.

Written as DNA, the CDR3 is TGCAGCGTCGCTTTGAACACTGAAGCTTTCTTT. This encodes CSVALNTEAFF. The chain recombines TRBV29-1 with TRBJ1-1; D gene uncertain. V lost 6 bases and J 0 bases, leaving 5 bases between the germline ends. CDR3 size: 11 residues. Germline CDR1 is SQVTM and CDR2 is ANQGSEA. Full variable domain (outside the CDR3, taken from reference TRBV29-1 and TRBJ1-1): SAVISQKPSRDICQRGTSLTIQCQVDSQVTMMFWYRQQPGQSLTLIATANQGSEATYESGFVIDKFPISRPNLTFSTLTVSNMSPEDSSIYLCSVALNTEAFFGQGTRLTVV.

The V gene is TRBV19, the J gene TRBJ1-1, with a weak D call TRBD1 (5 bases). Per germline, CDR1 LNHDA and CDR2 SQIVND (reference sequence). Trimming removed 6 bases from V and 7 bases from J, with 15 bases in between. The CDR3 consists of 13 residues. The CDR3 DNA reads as TGTGCCAGTAGAGAAAGAGGGGTTGGTGAAGCTTTCTTT. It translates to CASRERGVGEAFF. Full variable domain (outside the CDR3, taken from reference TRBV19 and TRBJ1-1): DGGITQSPKYLFRKEGQNVTLSCEQNLNHDAMYWYRQDPGQGLRLIYYSQIVNDFQKGDIAEGYSVSREKKESFPLTVTSAQKNPTAFYLCASRERGVGEAFFGQGTRLTVV.

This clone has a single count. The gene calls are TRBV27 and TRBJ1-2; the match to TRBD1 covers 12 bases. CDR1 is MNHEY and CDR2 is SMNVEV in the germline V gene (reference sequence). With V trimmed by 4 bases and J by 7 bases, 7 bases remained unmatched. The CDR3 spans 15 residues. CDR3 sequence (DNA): TGTGCCAGCAGTTCCCGGGACAGGGGGCAGGGTGGCTACACCTTC. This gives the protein CASSSRDRGQGGYTF.

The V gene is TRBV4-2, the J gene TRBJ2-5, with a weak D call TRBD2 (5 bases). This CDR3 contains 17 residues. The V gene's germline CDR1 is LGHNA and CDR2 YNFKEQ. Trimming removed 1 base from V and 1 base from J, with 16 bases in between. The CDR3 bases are TGTGCCAGCAGCCAAGGGTTATTAGCGTCTTCCCAAGAGACCCAGTACTTC. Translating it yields CASSQGLLASSQETQYF.

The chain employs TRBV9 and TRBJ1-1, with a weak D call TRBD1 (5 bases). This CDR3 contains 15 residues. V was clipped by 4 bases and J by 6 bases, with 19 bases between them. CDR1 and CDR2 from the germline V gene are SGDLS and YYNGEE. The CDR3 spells CASSIGSGEWAEAFF. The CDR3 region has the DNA TGTGCCAGCAGCATCGGGTCGGGGGAATGGGCTGAAGCTTTCTTT.

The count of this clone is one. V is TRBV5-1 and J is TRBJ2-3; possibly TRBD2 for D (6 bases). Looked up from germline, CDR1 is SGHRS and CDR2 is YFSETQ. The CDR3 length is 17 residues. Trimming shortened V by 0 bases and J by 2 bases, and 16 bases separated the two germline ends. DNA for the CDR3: TGCGCCAGCAGCTTGGATCCAGCGGGTGGAATCACAGATACGCAGTATTTT. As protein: CASSLDPAGGITDTQYF.

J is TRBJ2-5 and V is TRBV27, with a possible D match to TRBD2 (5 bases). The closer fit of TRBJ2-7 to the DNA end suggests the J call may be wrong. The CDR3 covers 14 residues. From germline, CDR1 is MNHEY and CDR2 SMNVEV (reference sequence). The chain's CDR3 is CASSHNGGTYEQYF. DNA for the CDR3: TGTGCCAGCAGTCACAACGGAGGCACCTACGAGCAGTACTTC.

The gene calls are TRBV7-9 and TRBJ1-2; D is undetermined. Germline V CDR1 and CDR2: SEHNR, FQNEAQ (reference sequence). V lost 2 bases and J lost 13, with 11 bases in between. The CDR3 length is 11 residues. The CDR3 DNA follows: TGTGCCAGCAGCTTATTGGAGGCTCGCACCTTC. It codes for CASSLLEARTF.